This T cell receptor (beta chain) was identified during a study of PD-1 blockade in classical Hodgkin lymphoma. Study overall: Nivolumab was given intravenously to patients at 3 mg/kg every 2 weeks. Study-wide findings and caveats: The study found that TCR diversity rose significantly by C4D1 in CD4+ but not CD8+ cells. Prior to therapy, complete responders displayed diversity much like that of newly diagnosed patients.

Every patient was affected by relapse after autologous stem cell transplantation, while exposure to brentuximab vedotin was not uniform. This table comes from immunoSEQ multiplex PCR, and its TCRdb copy is limited to in-frame clones, with some not included. The table records roughly 13,000 clones, 91% of them present only once. With V trimmed by 4 bases and J by 1 base, 5 bases remained unmatched. Germline CDR1 SGHRS, CDR2 YFSETQ. CDR3 length: 15 residues. A note on this clone: Antigen unknown.

This clonotype was obtained from a human donor with classical Hodgkin lymphoma. Here the sequenced sample was peripheral blood mononuclear cells (PBMCs), taken at baseline. V usage is TRBV5-1 and J usage is TRBJ1-1; 9 bases map to TRBD1. As DNA, the CDR3 is TGCGCCAGCAGCCTGACAGGGGGACGGAACACTGAAGCTTTCTTT. Its protein is CASSLTGGRNTEAFF.